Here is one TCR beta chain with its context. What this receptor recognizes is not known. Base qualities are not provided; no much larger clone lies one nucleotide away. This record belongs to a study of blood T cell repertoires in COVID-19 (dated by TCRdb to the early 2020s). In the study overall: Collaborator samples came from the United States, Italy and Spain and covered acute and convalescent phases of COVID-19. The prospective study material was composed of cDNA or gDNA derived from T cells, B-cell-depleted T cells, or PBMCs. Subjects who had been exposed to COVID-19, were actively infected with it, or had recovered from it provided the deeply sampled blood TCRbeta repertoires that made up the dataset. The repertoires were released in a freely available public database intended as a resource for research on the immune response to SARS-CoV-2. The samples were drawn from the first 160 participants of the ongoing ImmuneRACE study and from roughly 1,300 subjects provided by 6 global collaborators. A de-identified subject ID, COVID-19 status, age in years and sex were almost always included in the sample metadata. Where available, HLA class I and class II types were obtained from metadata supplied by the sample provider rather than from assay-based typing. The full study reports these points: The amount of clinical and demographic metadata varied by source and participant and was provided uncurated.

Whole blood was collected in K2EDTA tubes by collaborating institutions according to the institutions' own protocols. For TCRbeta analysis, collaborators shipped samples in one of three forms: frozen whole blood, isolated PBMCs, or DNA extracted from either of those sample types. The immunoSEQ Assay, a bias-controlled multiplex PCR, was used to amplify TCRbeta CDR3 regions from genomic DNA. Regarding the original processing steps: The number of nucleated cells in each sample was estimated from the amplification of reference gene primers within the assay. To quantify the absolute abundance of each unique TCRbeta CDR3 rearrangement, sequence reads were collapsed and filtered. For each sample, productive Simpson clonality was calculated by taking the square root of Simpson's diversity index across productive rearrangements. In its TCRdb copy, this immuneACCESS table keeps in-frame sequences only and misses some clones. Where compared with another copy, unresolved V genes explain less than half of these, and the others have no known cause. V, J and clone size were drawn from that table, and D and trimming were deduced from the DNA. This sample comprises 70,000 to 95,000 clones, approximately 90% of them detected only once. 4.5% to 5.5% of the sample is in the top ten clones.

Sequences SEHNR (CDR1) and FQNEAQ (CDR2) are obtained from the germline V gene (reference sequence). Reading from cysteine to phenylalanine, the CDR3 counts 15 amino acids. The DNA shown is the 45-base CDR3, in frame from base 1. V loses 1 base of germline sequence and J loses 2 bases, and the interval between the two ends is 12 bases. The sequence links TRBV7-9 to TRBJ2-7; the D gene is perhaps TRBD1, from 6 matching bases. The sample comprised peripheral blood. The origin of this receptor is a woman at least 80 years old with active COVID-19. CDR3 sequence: CASSLVPGHTYEQYF. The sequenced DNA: TGTGCCAGCAGCTTAGTCCCGGGACACACCTACGAGCAGTACTTC.